The present TCR beta chain was sequenced within a study of T cell changes during pregnancy in multiple sclerosis. Sequencing was performed with immunoSEQ multiplex PCR; in TCRdb, only in-frame clones are kept and a portion is missing. The repertoire holds approximately 63,000 clones, with 91% as singletons. Unmatched junction bases numbered 15, after V lost 5 bases and J lost 8 bases. The CDR3 covers 16 residues. The germline gives CDR1 SGHTA, CDR2 FQGNSA. The V gene is TRBV7-2, the J gene TRBJ2-1, with 7 positions matching TRBD1. The specimen comprised peripheral blood, sampled after pregnancy. The receptor was isolated from a female donor in good health, enrolled as a control in a pregnancy study. The CDR3 sequence: CASSRSLGGRGYEQFF. DNA for the CDR3: TGTGCCAGCAGCCGGAGCTTAGGGGGCAGGGGCTATGAGCAGTTCTTC.